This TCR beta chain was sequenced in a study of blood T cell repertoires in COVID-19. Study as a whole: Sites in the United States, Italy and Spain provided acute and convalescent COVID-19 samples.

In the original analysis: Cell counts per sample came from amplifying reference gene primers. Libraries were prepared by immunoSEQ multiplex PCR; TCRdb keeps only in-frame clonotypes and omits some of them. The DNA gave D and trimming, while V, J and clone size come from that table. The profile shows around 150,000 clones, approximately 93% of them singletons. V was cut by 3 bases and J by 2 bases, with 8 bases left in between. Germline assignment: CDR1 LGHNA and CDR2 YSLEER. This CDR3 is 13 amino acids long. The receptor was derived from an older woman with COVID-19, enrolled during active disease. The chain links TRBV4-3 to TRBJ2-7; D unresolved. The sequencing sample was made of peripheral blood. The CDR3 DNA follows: TGCGCCAGCAGCCAGGGCAACGCCTACGAGCAGTACTTC. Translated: CASSQGNAYEQYF.